In this sample, the clone carrying this T cell receptor (beta chain) turned up a few times. Its antigen is still unknown. MiXCR, run by TCRdb on the reads, gives a single entry per CDR3 protein. This table holds about 68,000 distinct CDR3 sequences, 20% to 25% found once. In germline, CDR1 is MNHNS, CDR2 SASEGT. Trimming pared 4 bases from V and 0 bases from J, leaving 0 bases between. This CDR3 has 11 residues. This sample is part of a study of T cell repertoires in cytomegalovirus infection. This receptor was identified in a human donor in good health (CMV status not recorded). Some clones in this sample may be carry-over from other donors' samples. Sequenced sample: PBMCs, sequenced either directly or after in vitro stimulation (not recorded which). The V gene is TRBV6-1, the J gene TRBJ1-2; D not resolved. The CDR3 DNA reads TGTGCCAGCAGTGCTAACTATGGCTACACCTTC. Amino acid sequence: CASSANYGYTF.